The present entry profiles one T cell receptor (beta chain) with its context. Its antigen is as yet unknown. This entry is derived from a study of shared clonotypes between healthy human individuals. In the study overall: Donor composition was a couple of women and a few men, aged 18 to 49.

Findings and limits, study-wide: Clonotypes shared by all four donors outscored non-shared clonotypes in generation probability.

TCRdb's table, derived via immunoSEQ multiplex PCR, lists solely in-frame clones and lacks some. Of some 1,400,000 clones listed, roughly 97% were seen once; the top ten hold 1.2%. Germline loops: CDR1 MGHRA, CDR2 YSYEKL. This CDR3 is 13 amino acids long. Trimming removed 9 bases at V and 2 bases at J, with 13 bases between. V usage is TRBV4-1 and J usage is TRBJ1-2, with a possible D match to TRBD1 (6 bases). The sequence came from a man aged 25 to 40 in good health. The sequenced material came from naive CD4+ T cells sorted from blood. Specified subset: CD45RA+ positively selected. CDR3 region: CASNQGRNYGYTF. The CDR3 nucleotides read TGCGCCAGTAACCAGGGGAGAAACTATGGCTACACCTTC.